Presented here are 5 T cell receptor beta chains from one specimen sequenced in a study of CD8+CD57+ T cells in acquired aplastic anemia. Patients chosen for sequencing had shown CD8+CD57+ cell expansion by flow cytometry. Genomic DNA was employed as the template in profiling TCR beta VDJ and CDR3. TCRdb re-called the reads through MiXCR, storing one row per CDR3 protein. Of about 470,000 distinct CDR3 sequences in the sample, around 32% were seen once. What was sequenced was sorted CD4+, CD8+, or CD8+CD57+ T cells (not recorded which) from PBMCs. These TCRs come from a human donor with aplastic anemia.

This clonotype was picked up many times. The rearrangement joins TRBV15 to TRBJ1-2, with D perhaps matching TRBD1 (6 bases). Germline-derived CDR1 and CDR2 are LNHNV and YYDKDF (reference sequence). The length of the CDR3 is 16 residues. Trimming shortened V by 1 base and J by 7 bases, and 19 bases separated the two germline ends. CDR3 bases: TGTGCCACCAGCAGAGCGGCAGGGGAAGGCTCTGGTGGCTACACCTTC. This translates into CATSRAAGEGSGGYTF.

The chain carries TRBV29-1 and TRBJ1-2, with TRBD1 matching over 9 bases. V lost 5 bases and J lost 4; bases outside the gene matches: 11. The CDR3 loop spans 15 amino acids. CDR1 SQVTM and CDR2 ANQGSEA come from the germline V gene. CDR3 loop: CSVLSGTGSVYGYTF. CDR3 in DNA: TGCAGCGTTCTTAGCGGGACAGGGAGCGTCTATGGCTACACCTTC.

This clonotype was detected ten times or more. V usage is TRBV20-1 and J usage is TRBJ2-7; D remains ambiguous. This CDR3 contains 13 residues. Germline CDR1 reads DFQATT; CDR2 reads SNEGSKA (reference sequence). Trimming pared 3 bases from V and 7 bases from J, leaving 16 bases between. The CDR3 protein is CSASLGTTWEQYF. Here the CDR3 DNA reads TGCAGTGCTAGTTTAGGAACCACCTGGGAGCAGTACTTC.

The chain joins TRBV15 to TRBJ2-1; D gene ambiguous. The CDR3 runs to 16 residues. Germline assignment: CDR1 LNHNV and CDR2 YYDKDF (reference sequence). The ends were cut back, 0 bases at V and 0 bases at J, with 9 bases in the middle. The CDR3: CATSRDRASSYNEQFF. The DNA of the CDR3 is TGTGCCACCAGCAGAGACCGGGCTAGCTCCTACAATGAGCAGTTCTTC.

The CDR3: CASSIGARVGETQYF. The CDR3 DNA sequence: TGTGCCAGTAGTATAGGGGCCAGGGTGGGAGAGACCCAGTACTTC. The rearrangement joins TRBV19 to TRBJ2-5, with D maybe TRBD1 (5 bases). Germline CDR1 LNHDA, CDR2 SQIVND (reference sequence). V was trimmed by 1 base and J by 4 bases, leaving 13 bases between them. The CDR3 has 15 amino acids.